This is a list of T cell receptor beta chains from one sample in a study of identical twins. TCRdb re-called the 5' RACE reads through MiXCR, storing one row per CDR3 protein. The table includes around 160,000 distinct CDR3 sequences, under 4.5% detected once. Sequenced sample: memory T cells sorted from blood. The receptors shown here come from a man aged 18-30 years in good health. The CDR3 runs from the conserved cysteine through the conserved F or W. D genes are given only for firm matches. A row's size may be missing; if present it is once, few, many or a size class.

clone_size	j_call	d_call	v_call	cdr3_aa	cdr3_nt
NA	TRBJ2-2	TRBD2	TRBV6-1	CASRSNSPGLAGPGELFF	TGTGCCAGCAGAAGTAATTCGCCGGGACTAGCGGGACCCGGGGAGCTGTTTTTT
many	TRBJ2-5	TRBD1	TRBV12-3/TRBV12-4	CASRQTGGRYRETQYF	TGTGCCAGCAGGCAAACAGGGGGAAGGTATCGGGAGACCCAGTACTTC
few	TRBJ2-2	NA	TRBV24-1	CATGRGNTGELFF	TGTGCCACCGGAAGGGGCAACACCGGGGAGCTGTTTTTT
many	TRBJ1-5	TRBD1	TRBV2	CASKTGAPPNQPQHF	TGTGCCAGCAAGACAGGGGCGCCCCCCAATCAGCCCCAGCATTTT
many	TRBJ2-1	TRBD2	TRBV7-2	CASSSPLAEQPYNEQFF	TGTGCCAGCAGCTCTCCCCTAGCGGAACAGCCCTACAATGAGCAGTTCTTC
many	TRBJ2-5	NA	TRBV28	CASSPDRAGSGFQETQYF	TGTGCCAGCAGCCCAGACAGGGCTGGTAGCGGGTTCCAAGAGACCCAGTACTTC
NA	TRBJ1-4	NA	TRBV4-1	CASSQQQGGEKLFF	TGCGCCAGCAGCCAACAACAGGGCGGGGAAAAACTGTTTTTT
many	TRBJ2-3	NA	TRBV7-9	CASRDEGDTQYF	TGTGCCAGCAGGGATGAGGGGGATACGCAGTATTTT
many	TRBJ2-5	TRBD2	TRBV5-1	CASGTSGNWVAETQYF	TGCGCCAGCGGGACTAGCGGGAATTGGGTTGCTGAGACCCAGTACTTC
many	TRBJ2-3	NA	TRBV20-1	CSASPSNTQYF	TGCAGTGCTAGTCCCTCTAATACGCAGTATTTT
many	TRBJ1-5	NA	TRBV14	CASSQGTVTWPQHF	TGTGCCAGCAGCCAAGGGACAGTCACCTGGCCCCAGCATTTT
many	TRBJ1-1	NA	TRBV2	CASREVLDKQAFF	TGTGCCAGCAGGGAGGTTCTGGACAAACAAGCTTTCTTT
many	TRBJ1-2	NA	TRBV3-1	CASSQVLDQPYGYTF	TGTGCCAGCAGCCAAGTATTGGATCAGCCCTATGGCTACACCTTC
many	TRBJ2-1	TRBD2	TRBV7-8	CASSLAGAGGYNEQFF	TGTGCCAGCAGCTTAGCGGGAGCGGGAGGGTACAATGAGCAGTTCTTC
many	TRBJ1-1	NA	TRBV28	CASITGGTEAFF	TGTGCCAGCATTACGGGAGGCACTGAAGCTTTCTTT
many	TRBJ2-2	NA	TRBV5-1	CASSLRASGEAGELFF	TGCGCCAGCAGCTTGCGGGCCTCGGGAGAGGCCGGGGAGCTGTTTTTT
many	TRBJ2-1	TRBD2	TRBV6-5	CASSYPRGTSGRAGNEQFF	TGTGCCAGCAGTTACCCCCGGGGGACTAGCGGGAGGGCGGGGAATGAGCAGTTCTTC
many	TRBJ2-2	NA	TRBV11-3	CASSPGAKRTGELFF	TGTGCCAGCAGCCCCGGGGCAAAGAGAACCGGGGAGCTGTTTTTT
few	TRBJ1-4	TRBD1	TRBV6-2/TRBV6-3	CASSEKTGFDEKLFF	TGTGCCAGCAGCGAGAAGACAGGGTTTGATGAAAAACTGTTTTTT
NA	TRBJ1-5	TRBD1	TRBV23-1	CASSQKTGGGPKNQPQHF	TGCGCCAGCAGTCAAAAGACAGGGGGCGGACCTAAGAATCAGCCCCAGCATTTT
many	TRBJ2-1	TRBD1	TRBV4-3	CASSQEVAGGFLSNEQFF	TGCGCCAGCAGCCAAGAAGTGGCAGGGGGCTTTCTCTCTAATGAGCAGTTCTTC
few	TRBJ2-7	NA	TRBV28	CASTSYLGGYEQYF	TGTGCCAGCACCTCCTACCTGGGGGGCTACGAGCAGTACTTC
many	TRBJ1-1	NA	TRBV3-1	CATKSTGNTEAFF	TGTGCCACGAAGAGCACAGGGAACACTGAAGCTTTCTTT
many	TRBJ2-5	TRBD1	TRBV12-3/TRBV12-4	CASRPGQGWTQYF	TGTGCCAGCAGACCGGGACAGGGGTGGACCCAGTACTTC
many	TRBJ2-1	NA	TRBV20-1	CSASPINEQFF	TGCAGTGCTAGTCCAATCAATGAGCAGTTCTTC
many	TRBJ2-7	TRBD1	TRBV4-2	CASSQDDRDHEQYF	TGTGCCAGCAGCCAAGATGACAGGGATCACGAGCAGTACTTC
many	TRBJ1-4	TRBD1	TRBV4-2	CASSQSGQGEEKLFF	TGTGCCAGCAGCCAGTCGGGACAGGGTGAAGAAAAACTGTTTTTT
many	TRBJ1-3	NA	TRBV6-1	CASHRPGSGNTIYF	TGTGCCAGCCATAGACCAGGCTCTGGAAACACCATATATTTT
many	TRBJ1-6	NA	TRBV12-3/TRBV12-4	CASGGTPNSPLHF	TGTGCCAGCGGCGGGACACCCAATTCACCCCTCCACTTT
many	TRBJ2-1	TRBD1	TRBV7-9	CASAATGEYNEQFF	TGTGCCAGCGCCGCGACAGGGGAATACAATGAGCAGTTCTTC
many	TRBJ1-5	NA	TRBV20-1	CSARGGGQPQHF	TGCAGTGCTAGAGGGGGTGGGCAGCCCCAGCATTTT
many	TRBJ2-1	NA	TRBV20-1	CSAEALSSYNEQFF	TGCAGTGCTGAAGCCCTAAGCTCCTACAATGAGCAGTTCTTC
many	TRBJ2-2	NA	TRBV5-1	CASSLDGSRTGELFF	TGCGCCAGCAGCTTGGATGGGAGTCGGACCGGGGAGCTGTTTTTT
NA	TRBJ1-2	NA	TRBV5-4	CASSLSGLKKHNYGYTF	TGTGCCAGCAGCTTGAGCGGACTGAAGAAACATAACTATGGCTACACCTTC
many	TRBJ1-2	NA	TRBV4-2	CASSQAVDLWSGYTF	TGTGCCAGCAGCCAAGCTGTTGACCTTTGGAGTGGCTACACCTTC
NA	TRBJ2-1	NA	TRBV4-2	CASSHGWGENYNEQFF	TGTGCCAGCAGCCACGGGTGGGGGGAGAACTACAATGAGCAGTTCTTC
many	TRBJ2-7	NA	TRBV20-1	CSALNFLRGDYEQYF	TGCAGTGCCCTAAATTTCCTGCGGGGCGACTACGAGCAGTACTTC
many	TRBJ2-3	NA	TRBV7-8	CASSLVSHSLSAQYF	TGTGCCAGCAGCTTAGTCTCTCACTCGCTCTCCGCGCAGTATTTT
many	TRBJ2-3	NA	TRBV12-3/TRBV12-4	CASSFEPRFSDTQYF	TGTGCCAGCAGTTTTGAACCCCGTTTCTCAGATACGCAGTATTTT
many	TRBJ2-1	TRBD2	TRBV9	CASSVRSGSSYNEQFF	TGTGCCAGCAGCGTACGGAGCGGGAGCTCCTACAATGAGCAGTTCTTC
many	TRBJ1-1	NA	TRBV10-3	CAISESRGRYTEAFF	TGTGCCATCAGTGAGTCTCGCGGGAGATACACTGAAGCTTTCTTT
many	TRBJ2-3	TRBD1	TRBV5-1	CASRPGPQGADTQYF	TGCGCCAGCAGACCCGGGCCCCAGGGGGCAGATACGCAGTATTTT
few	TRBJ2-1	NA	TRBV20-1	CSASGYNEQFF	TGCAGTGCTAGTGGGTACAATGAGCAGTTCTTC
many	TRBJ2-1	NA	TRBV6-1	CASSERGGTAYNEQFF	TGTGCCAGCAGTGAAAGGGGCGGGACAGCATACAATGAGCAGTTCTTC
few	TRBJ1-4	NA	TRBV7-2	CASSFARGVNEKLFF	TGTGCCAGCAGCTTCGCCAGGGGAGTGAATGAAAAACTGTTTTTT
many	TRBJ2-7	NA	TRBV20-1	CSATDGSYEQYF	TGCAGTGCAACCGACGGCTCCTACGAGCAGTACTTC
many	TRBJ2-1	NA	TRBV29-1	CSGRRKGLLFF	TGCAGCGGCCGACGTAAGGGACTCTTGTTCTTC
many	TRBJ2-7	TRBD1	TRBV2	CASSERQGSLYEQYF	TGTGCCAGCAGTGAACGACAGGGCTCCCTCTACGAGCAGTACTTC
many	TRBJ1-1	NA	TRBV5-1	CASSLARGDTEAFF	TGCGCCAGCAGCTTGGCCAGAGGGGACACTGAAGCTTTCTTT
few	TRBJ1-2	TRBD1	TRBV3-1	CASSHPLTGGYGYTF	TGTGCCAGCAGCCATCCTCTGACAGGGGGCTATGGCTACACCTTC
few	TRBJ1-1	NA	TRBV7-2	CASSFEVVSEAFF	TGTGCCAGCAGCTTCGAGGTTGTCTCTGAAGCTTTCTTT
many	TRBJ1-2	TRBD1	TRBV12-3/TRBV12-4	CASTRTGGGYTF	TGTGCCAGCACTCGGACAGGGGGTGGCTACACCTTC
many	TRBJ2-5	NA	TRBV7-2	CASSLAGGLGQETQYF	TGTGCCAGCAGCTTAGCGGGGGGGCTAGGCCAAGAGACCCAGTACTTC
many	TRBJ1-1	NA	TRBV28	CASSPVEARGTEAFF	TGTGCCAGCAGCCCGGTTGAGGCGCGAGGCACTGAAGCTTTCTTT
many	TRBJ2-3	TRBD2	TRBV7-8	CASSLRAGDPTDTQYF	TGTGCCAGCAGCTTAAGGGCGGGAGACCCCACAGATACGCAGTATTTT